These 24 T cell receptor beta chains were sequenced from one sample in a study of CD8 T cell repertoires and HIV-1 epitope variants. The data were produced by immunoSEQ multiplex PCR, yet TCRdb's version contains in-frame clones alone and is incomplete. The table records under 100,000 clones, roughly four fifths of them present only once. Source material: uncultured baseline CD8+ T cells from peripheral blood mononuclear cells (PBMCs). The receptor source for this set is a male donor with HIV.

CDR3 sequence: CASSEGQLNTEAFF. As DNA, the CDR3 is TGCGCCAGCAGCGAAGGACAGCTAAACACTGAAGCTTTCTTT. The chain links TRBV5-1 to TRBJ1-1; TRBD1 is a possible D gene (6 bases). This CDR3 is 14 amino acids long. CDR1 SGHRS and CDR2 YFSETQ come from the germline V gene. V lost 4 bases, J lost 2 bases, and 12 bases lay in between. The entire variable domain, with the rest obtained from reference TRBV5-1 and TRBJ1-1, is as follows: KAGVTQTPRYLIKTRGQQVTLSCSPISGHRSVSWYQQTPGQGLQFLFEYFSETQRNKGNFPGRFSGRQFSNSRSEMNVSTLELGDSALYLCASSEGQLNTEAFFGQGTRLTVV.

For the CDR3, the DNA is TGTGCCAGCAGCGGGCCCTCAGCGATTGAGCAGTTCTTC. Translated: CASSGPSAIEQFF. The rearrangement uses TRBV2 and TRBJ2-1, with D uncertain. The CDR3 is made up of 13 amino acids. Germline V lookup: CDR1 SNHLY, CDR2 FYNNEI. Trimming took 6 bases from V and 9 from J, leaving 15 bases between them.

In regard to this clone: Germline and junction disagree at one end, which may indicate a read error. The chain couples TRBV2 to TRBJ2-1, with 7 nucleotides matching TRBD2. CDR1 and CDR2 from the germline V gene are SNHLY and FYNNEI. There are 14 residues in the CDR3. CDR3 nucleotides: TGTGCCAGCAGAATGGGGAGGGGCTACGATGAGCAGTTCTTC. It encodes CASRMGRGYDEQFF.

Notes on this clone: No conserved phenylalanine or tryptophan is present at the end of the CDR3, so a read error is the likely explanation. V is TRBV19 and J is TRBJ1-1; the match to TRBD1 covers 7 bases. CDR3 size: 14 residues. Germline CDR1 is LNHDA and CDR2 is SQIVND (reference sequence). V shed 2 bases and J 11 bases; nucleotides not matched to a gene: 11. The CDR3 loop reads CASSIPLQGSDAFL. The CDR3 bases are TGTGCCAGTAGTATACCCTTACAGGGGTCGGATGCTTTCCTT.

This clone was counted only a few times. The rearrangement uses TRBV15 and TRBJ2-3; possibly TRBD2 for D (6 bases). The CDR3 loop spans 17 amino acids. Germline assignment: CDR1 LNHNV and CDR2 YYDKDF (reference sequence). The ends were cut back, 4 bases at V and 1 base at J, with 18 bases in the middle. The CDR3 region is CATSKFRRTTGTDTQYF. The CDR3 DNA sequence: TGTGCCACCAGCAAATTTAGACGGACTACCGGCACAGATACGCAGTATTTT.

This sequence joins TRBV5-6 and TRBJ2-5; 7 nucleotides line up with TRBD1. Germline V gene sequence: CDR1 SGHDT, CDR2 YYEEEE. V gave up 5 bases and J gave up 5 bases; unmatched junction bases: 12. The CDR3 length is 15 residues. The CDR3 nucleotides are TGTGCCAGCAGAGACAGGGCCCTCGCCGCGGAGACCCAGTACTTC. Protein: CASRDRALAAETQYF.

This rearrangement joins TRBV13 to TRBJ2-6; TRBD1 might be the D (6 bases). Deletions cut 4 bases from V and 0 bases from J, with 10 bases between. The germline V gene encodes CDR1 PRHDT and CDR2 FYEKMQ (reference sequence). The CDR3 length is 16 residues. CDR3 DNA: TGTGCCAGCAGCTATCTACAGGGCTCTGGGGCCAACGTCCTGACTTTC. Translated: CASSYLQGSGANVLTF.

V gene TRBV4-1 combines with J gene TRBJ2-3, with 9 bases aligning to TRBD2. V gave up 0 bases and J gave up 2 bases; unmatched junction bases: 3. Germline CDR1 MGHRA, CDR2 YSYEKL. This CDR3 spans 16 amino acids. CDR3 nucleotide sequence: TGCGCCAGCAGCCAAGATCAGCGGGAGGCCACAGATACGCAGTATTTT. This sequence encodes CASSQDQREATDTQYF.

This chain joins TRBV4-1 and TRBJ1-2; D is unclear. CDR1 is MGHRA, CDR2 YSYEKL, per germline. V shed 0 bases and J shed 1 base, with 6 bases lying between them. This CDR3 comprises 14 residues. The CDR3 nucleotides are TGCGCCAGCAGCCAAGAACAGTTTAACTATGGCTACACCTTC. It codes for CASSQEQFNYGYTF.

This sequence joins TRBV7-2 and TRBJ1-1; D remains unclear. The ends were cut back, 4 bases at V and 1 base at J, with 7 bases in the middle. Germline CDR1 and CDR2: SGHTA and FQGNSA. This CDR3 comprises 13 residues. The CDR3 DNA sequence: TGTGCCAGCAGCTGCGGGAGGAACACTGAAGCTTTCTTT. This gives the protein CASSCGRNTEAFF. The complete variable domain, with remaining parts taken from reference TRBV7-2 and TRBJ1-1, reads GAGVSQSPSNKVTEKGKDVELRCDPISGHTALYWYRQSLGQGLEFLIYFQGNSAPDKSGLPSDRFSAERTGGSVSTLTIQRTQQEDSAVYLCASSCGRNTEAFFGQGTRLTVV.

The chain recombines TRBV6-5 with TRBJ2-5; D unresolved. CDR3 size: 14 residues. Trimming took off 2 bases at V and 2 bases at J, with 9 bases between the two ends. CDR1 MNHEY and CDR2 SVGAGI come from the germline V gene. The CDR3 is CASSYGLSQETQYF. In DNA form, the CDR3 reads TGTGCCAGCAGTTACGGCCTCAGTCAAGAGACCCAGTACTTC.

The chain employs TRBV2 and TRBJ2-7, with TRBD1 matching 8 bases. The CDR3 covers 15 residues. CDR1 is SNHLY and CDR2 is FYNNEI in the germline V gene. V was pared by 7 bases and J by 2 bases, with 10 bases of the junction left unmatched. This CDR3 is CASTKTGAHTYEQYF. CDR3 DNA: TGTGCCAGCACTAAGACAGGGGCTCATACCTACGAGCAGTACTTC.

The DNA of the CDR3 is TGTGCCAGCAGTTTGATGGGCTCTCATACGCAGTATTTT. It translates to CASSLMGSHTQYF. V usage is TRBV6-5 and J usage is TRBJ2-3; D is undetermined. The germline CDR1 and CDR2 sequences are MNHEY and SVGAGI. V lost 4 bases and J lost 7, with 12 bases in between. CDR3 length: 13 residues.

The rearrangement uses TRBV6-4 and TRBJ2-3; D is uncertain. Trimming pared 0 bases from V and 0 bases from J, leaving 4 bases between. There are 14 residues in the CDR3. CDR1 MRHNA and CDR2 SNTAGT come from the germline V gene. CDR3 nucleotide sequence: TGTGCCAGCAGTGACTCGCACAGCACAGATACGCAGTATTTT. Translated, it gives CASSDSHSTDTQYF.

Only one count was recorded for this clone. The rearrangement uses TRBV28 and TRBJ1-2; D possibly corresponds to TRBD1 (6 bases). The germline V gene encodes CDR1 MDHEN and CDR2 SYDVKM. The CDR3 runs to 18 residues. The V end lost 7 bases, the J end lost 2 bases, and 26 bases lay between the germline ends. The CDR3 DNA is TGTGCCAGCATCCGAGTCGGGATACAGGAGGGGGAGAACTATGGCTACACCTTC. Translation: CASIRVGIQEGENYGYTF.

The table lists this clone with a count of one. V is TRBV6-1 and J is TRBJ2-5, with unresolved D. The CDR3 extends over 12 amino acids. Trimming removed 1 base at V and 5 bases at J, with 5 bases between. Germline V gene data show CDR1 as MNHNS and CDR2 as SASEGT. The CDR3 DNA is TGTGCCAGCAGTGAAGGTCGCGAGACCCAGTACTTC. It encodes CASSEGRETQYF.

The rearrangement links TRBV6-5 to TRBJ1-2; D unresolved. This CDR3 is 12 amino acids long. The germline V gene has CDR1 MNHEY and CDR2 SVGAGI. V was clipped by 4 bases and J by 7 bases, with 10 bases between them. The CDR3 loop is CASSSPGIGYTF. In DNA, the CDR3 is TGTGCCAGCAGTTCCCCAGGAATTGGCTACACCTTC.

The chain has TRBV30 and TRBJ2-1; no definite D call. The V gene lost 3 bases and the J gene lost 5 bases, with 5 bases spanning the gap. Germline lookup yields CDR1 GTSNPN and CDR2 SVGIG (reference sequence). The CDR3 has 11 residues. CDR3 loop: CAWSANNEQFF. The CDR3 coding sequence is TGTGCCTGGAGCGCGAACAATGAGCAGTTCTTC.

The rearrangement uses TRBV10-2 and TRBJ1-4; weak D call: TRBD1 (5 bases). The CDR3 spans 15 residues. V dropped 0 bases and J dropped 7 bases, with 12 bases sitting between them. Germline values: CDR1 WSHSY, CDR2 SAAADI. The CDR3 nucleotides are TGCGCCAGCAGTGAGTCAGCAGGGATAGGTGAAAAACTGTTTTTT. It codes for CASSESAGIGEKLFF.

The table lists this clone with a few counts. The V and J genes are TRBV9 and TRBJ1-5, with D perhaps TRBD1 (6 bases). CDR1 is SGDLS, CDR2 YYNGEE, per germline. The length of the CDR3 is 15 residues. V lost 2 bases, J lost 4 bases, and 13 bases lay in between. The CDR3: CASSVAGERNQPQHF. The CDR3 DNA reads TGTGCCAGCAGCGTCGCAGGGGAAAGAAATCAGCCCCAGCATTTT.

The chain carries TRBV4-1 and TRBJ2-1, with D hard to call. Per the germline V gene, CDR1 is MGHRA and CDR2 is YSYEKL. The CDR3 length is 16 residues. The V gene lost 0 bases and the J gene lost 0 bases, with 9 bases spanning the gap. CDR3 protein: CASSQDGPSSYNEQFF. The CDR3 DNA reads TGCGCCAGCAGCCAAGATGGGCCGAGCTCCTACAATGAGCAGTTCTTC.

CDR3 nucleotides: TGTGCCAGCAGTTCCCCCGGGACAGGGGGCCCTACGGGGCAGTTCTTC. It yields the protein CASSSPGTGGPTGQFF. The rearrangement uses TRBV27 and TRBJ2-1, with 12 bases that match TRBD1. The V segment lost 4 bases and the J segment 12 bases; nucleotides outside the gene matches: 13. Germline values: CDR1 MNHEY, CDR2 SMNVEV (reference sequence). The CDR3 length is 16 residues.

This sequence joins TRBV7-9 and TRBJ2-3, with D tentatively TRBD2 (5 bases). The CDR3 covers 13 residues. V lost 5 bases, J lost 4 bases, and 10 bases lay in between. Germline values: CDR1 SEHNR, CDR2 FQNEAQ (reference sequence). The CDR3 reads CASSERLPDTQYF. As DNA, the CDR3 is TGTGCCAGCAGCGAGAGACTACCAGATACGCAGTATTTT.

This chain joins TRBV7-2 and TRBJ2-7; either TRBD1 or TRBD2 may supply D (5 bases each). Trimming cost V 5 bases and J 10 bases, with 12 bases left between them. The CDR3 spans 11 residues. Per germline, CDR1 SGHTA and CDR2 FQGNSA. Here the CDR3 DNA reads TGTGCCAGCAGCGAGGGGTCCGTACAGTACTTC. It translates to CASSEGSVQYF.